The present entry profiles one T cell receptor beta chain with its context. The target of this receptor is not known. No base quality information exists; no much larger clone differs at one position. The data were taken from a study of memory CD4+ T cells and cytomegalovirus serostatus (dated by TCRdb to about 2019). Study-wide context: A total of about 33 healthy Belgian adults, of whom 9 were CMV seropositive and 24 were CMV seronegative, were included in the cohort. To replicate a published TCR-based CMV serostatus classifier, the researchers sequenced the CD4+ memory TCRbeta repertoires of a Belgian cohort whose cytomegalovirus serostatus was known. The research as a whole found: Unlike the original study, which covered naive and memory CD4+ and CD8+ populations, the Belgian study sequenced only CD4+CD45RO+ memory cells. For predicting CMV serostatus, the median bootstrapped AUC was roughly 0.95 using the original framework and 0.91 using a US-trained random forest. The results were interpreted as suggesting that the CMV-associated TCR signature is mostly present in the CD4+ memory repertoire. A median bootstrapped AUC of 0.95 with a 95% CI of 0.76-1.00 was achieved on the Belgian cohort by the original-framework classifier. Of about 180 previously reported CMV-associated TCRbeta sequences, around 70 appeared in the CD4+ memory repertoires, each in one to five individuals.

Germline trimming: 1 base from V, 4 bases from J; junction bases outside gene matches: 5. Taken from the germline V gene, the CDR1 and CDR2 loops are SGDLS and YYNGEE. From the cysteine up to the phenylalanine, the CDR3 has a length of 15 residues. Of all the DNA, just the CDR3 is kept, 45 bases in frame from base 1. Single viable CD3+CD4+CD8-CD45RO+ cells were sorted as memory CD4+ T cells on a FACSAria II. CMV serostatus was assessed using a Roche Elecsys assay, by which serum IgG against CMV pp150, pp28, p38 and p52 was detected. Once the samples were thawed, total CD4+ T cells were enriched through positive selection using CD4 magnetic microbeads. The samples came from a different study that was designed specifically to examine the CD4+ T cell memory repertoire. Peripheral blood mononuclear cells were isolated and cryopreserved following standard operating procedures; serum was stored at -80 °C. The staining used CD3-PerCP (BW264/56), CD4-APC (RPA-T4), CD45RO-PE (UCHT1) and CD8-Pacific Orange (3B5) antibodies, and Sytox blue was used to exclude non-viable cells.

Genomic DNA was extracted from sorted cells with the Quick-DNA Microprep Kit. Amplification of TCRbeta DNA was done with the immunoSEQ hsTCRbeta kit, following the protocol from the manufacturer. TCRbeta libraries were sequenced on an Illumina MiSeq instrument. The paper's processing steps were these. Following removal of out-of-frame sequences, 2 million to 2.5 million distinct TCRbeta sequences were retained, with an average of about 63,000 per individual. Each individual was scored using the number of 160 or so previously reported CMV-associated TCRbeta sequences that the individual carried and the total number of productive distinct TCRbeta sequences. A beta-binomial model was reimplemented in Python, and random forests from scikit-learn, run with default parameters, were trained on data from the US cohort. On the Belgian cohort, classifier performance was reported as the median AUC, along with percentile confidence intervals, across 10,000 bootstrap iterations. TCRdb re-hosts the immuneACCESS table, in-frame sequences only. Its copies lack some clones; in the studies checked, an unresolved V gene accounts for under half of them, and the cause for the rest is not known. The DNA gave D and trimming, while V, J and clone size come from that table. Here the sample has 55,000 to 65,000 clones; roughly 82% occur a single time. The leading ten clones occupy around 0.43% of the sample.

The sequence was collected from an adult in good health and CMV-seronegative. Recombination joined TRBV9 with TRBJ1-1; a stretch of 9 junction bases matches TRBD1. Sequencing input: memory CD4+ T cells from blood. The CDR3 region: CASSVIQGAGTEAFF. The nucleotides read TGTGCCAGCAGCGTAATACAGGGGGCAGGCACTGAAGCTTTCTTT.